These T cell receptor beta chains were read from a single sample in a study of cytomegalovirus exposure and HLA in healthy donors. Measured with immunoSEQ multiplex PCR; TCRdb has only the in-frame clones, and not every one. Among over 20,000 clones listed, 95% to 97% were seen once. The specimen was PBMCs. These receptors were taken from a man aged 30 to 39 in good health and CMV-seropositive. The CDR3 runs from the conserved cysteine through the conserved F or W. D genes are given only for firm matches. Clone size is not always given. Where it is, it says once, few, many or a class for expanded clones.

>.|TRBV15|TRBD1|TRBJ1-5
CATSRAGTGVQPQHF
TGTGCCACCAGCAGAGCTGGGACAGGGGTACAGCCCCAGCATTTT
>.|TRBV27|TRBD2|TRBJ2-1
CASSKKTSVLINEQFF
TGTGCCAGCAGTAAAAAAACTAGCGTCTTGATCAATGAGCAGTTCTTC
>.|TRBV28|TRBD1|TRBJ1-5
CASRGTGTQPQHF
TGTGCCAGCAGAGGGACAGGGACTCAGCCCCAGCATTTT
>.|TRBV29-1|TRBD1|TRBJ1-2
CSAHNRGGYTF
TGCAGCGCCCATAACAGGGGTGGCTACACCTTC
>.|TRBV4-1|.|TRBJ2-3
CASSHLTRGSSDTQYF
TGCGCCAGCAGCCACCTGACTAGAGGGTCTTCAGATACGCAGTATTTT
>.|TRBV9|.|TRBJ1-5
CASSGGGQPQHF
TGTGCCAGCAGCGGGGGGGGCCAGCCCCAGCATTTT
>.|TRBV28|.|TRBJ2-7
CASSFALPSTWQGTTEQYF
TGTGCCAGCAGTTTTGCCCTACCTTCAACTTGGCAAGGAACTACCGAGCAGTACTTC
>.|TRBV27|.|TRBJ1-1
CASSLSRSTEAFF
TGTGCCAGCAGTTTATCCCGGTCCACTGAAGCTTTCTTT
>.|TRBV30|.|TRBJ1-3
CAWRGRVPGNTIYF
TGTGCCTGGAGGGGGAGGGTCCCTGGAAACACCATATATTTT
>once|TRBV11-2|.|TRBJ2-7
CASSLLRVGGEQYF
TGTGCCAGCAGCCTATTAAGGGTGGGGGGAGAGCAGTACTTC
>.|TRBV6-1|TRBD2|TRBJ2-7
CASSESGSYEQYF
TGTGCCAGCAGTGAAAGCGGGAGCTACGAGCAGTACTTC
>once|TRBV27|.|TRBJ2-7
CASSFGGPKNEQYF
TGTGCCAGCAGCTTCGGAGGGCCTAAGAACGAGCAGTACTTC
>once|TRBV27|.|TRBJ1-3
CASSPYQGLGNTIYF
TGTGCCAGCAGTCCATATCAGGGCCTTGGAAACACCATATATTTT
>.|TRBV18|TRBD1|TRBJ2-7
CASSPPDRSYEQYF
TGTGCCAGCTCACCACCGGACAGGTCCTACGAGCAGTACTTC
>.|TRBV6-4|TRBD2|TRBJ2-3
CASSALAGTSTDTQYF
TGTGCCAGCAGTGCACTAGCGGGCACTAGCACAGATACGCAGTATTTT
>.|TRBV7-3|.|TRBJ2-7
CASSLNRAYEQYF
TGTGCCAGCAGCTTAAACAGAGCCTACGAGCAGTACTTC
>.|TRBV5-4|TRBD1|TRBJ1-2
CASSIPTGANYGYTF
TGTGCCAGCAGCATCCCTACAGGGGCAAACTATGGCTACACCTTC
>once|TRBV7-9|.|TRBJ2-1
CASSLAGAYNEQFF
TGTGCCAGCAGCTTAGCGGGAGCTTACAATGAGCAGTTCTTC
>.|TRBV9|TRBD2|TRBJ2-7
CASSVEGTRGLGGEQYF
TGTGCCAGCAGCGTAGAGGGCACGAGGGGACTAGGAGGCGAGCAGTACTTC
>.|TRBV7-6|TRBD1|TRBJ2-7
CASSPGTGSSYEQYF
TGTGCCAGCAGCCCCGGGACAGGGAGCTCCTACGAGCAGTACTTC
>.|TRBV2|TRBD1|TRBJ1-5
CASQGAGGNQPQHF
TGTGCGAGCCAGGGGGCTGGAGGCAATCAGCCCCAGCATTTT
>.|TRBV11-1|TRBD1|TRBJ2-4
CASSYGTGKNIQYF
TGTGCCAGCAGCTATGGGACAGGCAAAAACATTCAGTACTTC
>.|TRBV27|TRBD2|TRBJ2-1
CASRGLAGIYNEQFF
TGTGCCAGCCGAGGGCTAGCGGGAATCTACAATGAGCAGTTCTTC
>.|TRBV28|.|TRBJ2-6
CASSLRFRSGANVLTF
TGTGCCAGCAGTTTGCGCTTTCGCTCTGGGGCCAACGTCCTGACTTTC
>.|TRBV6-1|TRBD2|TRBJ2-3
CASSELGLAGASDTQYF
TGTGCCAGCAGTGAACTCGGACTAGCGGGAGCATCAGATACGCAGTATTTT
>.|TRBV7-8|TRBD2|TRBJ2-2
CASSLGLAIDTGELFF
TGTGCCAGCAGCCTAGGACTAGCGATTGACACCGGGGAGCTGTTTTTT
>.|TRBV6-6|.|TRBJ1-2
CASSPPGGYTF
TGTGCCAGCAGTCCCCCGGGTGGCTACACCTTC
>.|TRBV10-2|TRBD1|TRBJ1-1
CASSPRDRGMNTEAFF
TGCGCCAGCTCTCCCCGGGACAGGGGTATGAACACTGAAGCTTTCTTT
>.|TRBV7-8|TRBD1|TRBJ1-2
CASSPGGTVGYTF
TGTGCCAGCAGCCCAGGGGGGACAGTGGGCTACACCTTC
>once|TRBV7-6|.|TRBJ2-5
CASSLASMGRETQYF
TGTGCCAGCAGCTTAGCGTCAATGGGCCGAGAGACCCAGTACTTC
>.|TRBV2|TRBD1|TRBJ1-2
CASSELGQGAYYGYTF
TGTGCCAGCAGTGAATTGGGGCAGGGGGCGTACTATGGCTACACCTTC
>.|TRBV9|.|TRBJ2-5
CASSFGRQETQYF
TGTGCCAGCAGCTTCGGTCGACAAGAGACCCAGTACTTC
>.|TRBV27|TRBD1|TRBJ2-2
CASSSPQDRGNTGELFF
TGTGCCAGCAGTTCCCCCCAAGACAGGGGGAACACCGGGGAGCTGTTTTTT
>.|TRBV6-4|.|TRBJ2-3
CASSATGDTQYF
TGTGCCAGCAGCGCTACGGGAGATACGCAGTATTTT
>.|TRBV21-1|.|TRBJ2-1
CASSTPGGGEQFF
TGTGCCAGCAGCACACCAGGGGGCGGTGAGCAGTTCTTC
>.|TRBV7-9|TRBD2|TRBJ2-3
CASSLGTSGTSTDTQYF
TGTGCCAGCAGCTTAGGGACTAGCGGGACGAGCACAGATACGCAGTATTTT
>once|TRBV9|TRBD1|TRBJ2-3
CASSVAGQASTDTQYF
TGTGCCAGCAGCGTAGCCGGACAGGCGAGCACAGATACGCAGTATTTT
>.|TRBV9|TRBD1|TRBJ1-5
CASSAGKGGHSNQPQHF
TGTGCCAGCAGCGCCGGGAAAGGGGGCCATAGCAATCAGCCCCAGCATTTT
>.|TRBV6-1|.|TRBJ2-7
CASNRFGTPYEQYF
TGTGCCAGCAATAGATTCGGGACTCCCTACGAGCAGTACTTC
>.|TRBV30|.|TRBJ2-7
CAWGRGIYEQYF
TGTGCCTGGGGGAGGGGGATCTACGAGCAGTACTTC
>.|TRBV9|TRBD2|TRBJ2-1
CASSPPRAGGLNEQFF
TGTGCCAGCAGCCCGCCGCGAGCGGGAGGGTTGAATGAGCAGTTCTTC
>.|TRBV7-2|.|TRBJ2-1
CASSSTYYNEQFF
TGTGCCAGCAGCTCGACATACTACAATGAGCAGTTCTTC
>.|TRBV30|.|TRBJ2-1
CAWVGLSYEQFF
TGTGCCTGGGTCGGACTGTCGTATGAGCAGTTCTTC
>.|TRBV28|.|TRBJ1-1
CASSLAGRMNTEAFF
TGTGCCAGCAGTTTAGCGGGACGGATGAACACTGAAGCTTTCTTT
>.|TRBV11-3|TRBD2|TRBJ2-1
CASSLAGASYNEQFF
TGTGCCAGCAGTCTAGCGGGAGCCTCCTACAATGAGCAGTTCTTC
>.|TRBV29-1|.|TRBJ1-2
CSVTVRVPNYGYTF
TGCAGCGTCACCGTCAGGGTGCCTAACTATGGCTACACCTTC
>.|TRBV9|.|TRBJ1-1
CASSSGVRTEAFF
TGTGCCAGCAGCTCAGGGGTTAGGACTGAAGCTTTCTTT
>.|TRBV9|TRBD2|TRBJ2-7
CASSRQGLAGIEQYF
TGTGCCAGCAGCCGCCAAGGACTAGCGGGGATAGAGCAGTACTTC
>.|TRBV5-1|TRBD2|TRBJ2-3
CASSLRGVVADTQYF
TGCGCCAGCAGCTTGCGGGGGGTGGTAGCAGATACGCAGTATTTT
>.|TRBV4-3|.|TRBJ2-2
CASSQDQWERAGELFF
TGCGCCAGCAGCCAAGATCAGTGGGAGCGGGCCGGGGAGCTGTTTTTT
>.|TRBV28|TRBD2|TRBJ2-5
CASSSTSGLAGVRETQYF
TGTGCCAGCAGTTCCACTTCCGGACTAGCGGGAGTCAGGGAGACCCAGTACTTC